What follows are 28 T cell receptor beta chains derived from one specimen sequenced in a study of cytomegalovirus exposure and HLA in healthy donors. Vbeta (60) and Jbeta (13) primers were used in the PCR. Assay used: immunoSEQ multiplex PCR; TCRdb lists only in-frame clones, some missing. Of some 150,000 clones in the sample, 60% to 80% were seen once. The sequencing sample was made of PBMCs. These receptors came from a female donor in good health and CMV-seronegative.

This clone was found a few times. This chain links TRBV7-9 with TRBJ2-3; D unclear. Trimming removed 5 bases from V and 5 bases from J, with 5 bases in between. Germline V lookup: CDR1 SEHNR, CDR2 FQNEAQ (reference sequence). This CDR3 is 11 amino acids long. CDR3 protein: CASSQKDTQYF. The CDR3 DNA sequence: TGTGCCAGCAGCCAGAAAGATACGCAGTATTTT.

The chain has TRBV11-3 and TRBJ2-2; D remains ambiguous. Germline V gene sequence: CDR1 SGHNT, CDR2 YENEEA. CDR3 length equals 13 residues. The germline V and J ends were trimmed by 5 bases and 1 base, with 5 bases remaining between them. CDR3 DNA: TGTGCCAGCAGCACCGGGAACACCGGGGAGCTGTTTTTT. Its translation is CASSTGNTGELFF.

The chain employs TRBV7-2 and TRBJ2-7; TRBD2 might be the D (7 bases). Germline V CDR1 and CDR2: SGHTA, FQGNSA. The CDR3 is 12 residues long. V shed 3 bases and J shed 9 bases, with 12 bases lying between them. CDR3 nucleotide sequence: TGTGCCAGCAGCTTGAGGGGGAGGGGGCAGTACTTC. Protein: CASSLRGRGQYF.

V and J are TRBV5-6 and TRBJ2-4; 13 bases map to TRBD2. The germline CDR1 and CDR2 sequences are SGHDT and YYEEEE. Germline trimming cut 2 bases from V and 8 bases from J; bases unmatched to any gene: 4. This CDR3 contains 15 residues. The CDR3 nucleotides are TGTGCCAGCAGCTTACTAGCGGGAGGGCTGGACATTCAGTACTTC. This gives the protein CASSLLAGGLDIQYF.

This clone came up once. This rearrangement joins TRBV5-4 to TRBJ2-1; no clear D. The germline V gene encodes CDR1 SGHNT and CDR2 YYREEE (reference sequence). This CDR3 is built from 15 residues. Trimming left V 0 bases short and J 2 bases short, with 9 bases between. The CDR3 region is CASSLAVATYNEQFF. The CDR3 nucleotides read TGTGCCAGCAGCTTGGCCGTAGCAACCTACAATGAGCAGTTCTTC.

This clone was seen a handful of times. CDR3 sequence (DNA): TGTGCCAGCAGCTCGGGACTAGCGGGGTGGTCAGATACGCAGTATTTT. It is translated as CASSSGLAGWSDTQYF. The V and J genes are TRBV6-6 and TRBJ2-3; 13 bases are shared with TRBD2. This CDR3 has 16 amino acids. CDR1 MNHNY and CDR2 SVGAGI come from the germline V gene (reference sequence). The V segment lost 6 bases and the J segment 4 bases; nucleotides outside the gene matches: 7.

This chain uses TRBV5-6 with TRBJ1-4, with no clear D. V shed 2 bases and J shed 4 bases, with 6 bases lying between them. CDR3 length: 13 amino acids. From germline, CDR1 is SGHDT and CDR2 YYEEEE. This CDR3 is CASSFSSNEKLFF. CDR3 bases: TGTGCCAGCAGCTTTTCGAGTAATGAAAAACTGTTTTTT.

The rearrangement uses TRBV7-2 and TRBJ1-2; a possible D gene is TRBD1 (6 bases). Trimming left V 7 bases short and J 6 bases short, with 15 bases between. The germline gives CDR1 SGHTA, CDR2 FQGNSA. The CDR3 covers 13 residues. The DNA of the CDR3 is TGTGCCAGCACCCTGTTTTACAGGGATGGCTACACCTTC. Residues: CASTLFYRDGYTF.

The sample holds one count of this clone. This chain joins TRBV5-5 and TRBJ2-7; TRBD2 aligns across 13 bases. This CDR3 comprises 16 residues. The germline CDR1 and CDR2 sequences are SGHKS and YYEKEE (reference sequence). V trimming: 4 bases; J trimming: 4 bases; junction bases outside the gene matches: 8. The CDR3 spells CASSPPLAGGTYEQYF. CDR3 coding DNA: TGTGCCAGCAGCCCTCCACTAGCGGGGGGGACTTACGAGCAGTACTTC.

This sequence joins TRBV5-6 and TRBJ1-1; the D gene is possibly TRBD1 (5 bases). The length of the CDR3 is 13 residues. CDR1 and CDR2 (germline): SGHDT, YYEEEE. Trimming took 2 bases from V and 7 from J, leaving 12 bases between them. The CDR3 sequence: CASSLGAGREAFF. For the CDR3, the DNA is TGTGCCAGCAGCTTAGGGGCAGGCCGTGAAGCTTTCTTT.

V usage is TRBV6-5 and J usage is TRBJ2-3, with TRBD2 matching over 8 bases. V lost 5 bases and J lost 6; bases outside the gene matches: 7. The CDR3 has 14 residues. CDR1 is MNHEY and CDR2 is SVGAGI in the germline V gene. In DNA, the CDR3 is TGTGCCAGCAGTCCCGGGGGGGAGCAGGATACGCAGTATTTT. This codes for CASSPGGEQDTQYF.

CDR3 sequence: CASSFDASGGGETQYF. In DNA, the CDR3 is TGTGCCAGCAGCTTCGATGCTAGCGGGGGAGGGGAGACCCAGTACTTC. The chain combines TRBV7-3 with TRBJ2-5; 10 bases map to TRBD2. V was clipped by 3 bases and J by 5 bases; unmatched bases: 9. Germline V gene sequence: CDR1 SGHTA, CDR2 FQGTGA. The CDR3 is 16 residues long.

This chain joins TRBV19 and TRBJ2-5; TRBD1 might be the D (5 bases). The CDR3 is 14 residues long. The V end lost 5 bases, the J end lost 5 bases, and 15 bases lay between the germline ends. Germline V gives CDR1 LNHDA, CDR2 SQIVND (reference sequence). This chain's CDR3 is CASSGATMRETQYF. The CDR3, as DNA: TGTGCCAGTAGTGGGGCGACCATGAGGGAGACCCAGTACTTC.

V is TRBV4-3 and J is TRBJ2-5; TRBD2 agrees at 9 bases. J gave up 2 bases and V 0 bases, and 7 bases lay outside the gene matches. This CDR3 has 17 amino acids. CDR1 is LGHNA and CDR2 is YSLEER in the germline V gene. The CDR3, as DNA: TGCGCCAGCAGCCAAGATGGGGCGGCGGGGGGGCAAGAGACCCAGTACTTC. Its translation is CASSQDGAAGGQETQYF.

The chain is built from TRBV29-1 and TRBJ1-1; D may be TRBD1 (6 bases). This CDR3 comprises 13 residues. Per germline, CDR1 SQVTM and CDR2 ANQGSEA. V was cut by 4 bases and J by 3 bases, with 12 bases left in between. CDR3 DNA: TGCAGCGTTGTGTTGGCAGGGGACACTGAAGCTTTCTTT. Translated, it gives CSVVLAGDTEAFF.

This CDR3 is CASSPPVRVTGGVHNQPQHF. In DNA form, the CDR3 reads TGTGCCAGCAGCCCCCCTGTGAGAGTTACGGGGGGGGTGCACAATCAGCCCCAGCATTTT. The chain is built from TRBV9 and TRBJ1-5; D perhaps matches TRBD1 (5 bases). The germline V gene encodes CDR1 SGDLS and CDR2 YYNGEE. Trimming removed 4 bases at V and 3 bases at J, with 29 bases between. There are 20 residues in the CDR3.

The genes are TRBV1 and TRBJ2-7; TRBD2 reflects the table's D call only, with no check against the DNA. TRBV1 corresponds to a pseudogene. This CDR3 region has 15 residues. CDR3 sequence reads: CTSSTLAGLSYEQYF. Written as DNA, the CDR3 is TGCACCAGCAGCACTCTAGCGGGGTTATCTTACGAGCAGTACTTC.

This CDR3 reads CASSTLSSVETQYF. The CDR3 DNA follows: TGTGCCAGCAGCACTTTATCGTCGGTGGAGACCCAGTACTTC. The chain carries TRBV11-2 and TRBJ2-5, with D unclear. Germline values: CDR1 SGHAT, CDR2 FQNNGV. The CDR3 has 14 amino acids. V was clipped by 5 bases and J by 5 bases, with 15 bases between them.

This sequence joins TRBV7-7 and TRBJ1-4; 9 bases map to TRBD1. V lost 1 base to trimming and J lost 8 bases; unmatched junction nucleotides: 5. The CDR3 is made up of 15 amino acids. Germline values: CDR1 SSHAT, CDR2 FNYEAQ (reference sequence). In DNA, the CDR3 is TGTGCCAGCAGCTTAGGGGGACAGGGAGGCGAAAAACTGTTTTTT. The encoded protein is CASSLGGQGGEKLFF.

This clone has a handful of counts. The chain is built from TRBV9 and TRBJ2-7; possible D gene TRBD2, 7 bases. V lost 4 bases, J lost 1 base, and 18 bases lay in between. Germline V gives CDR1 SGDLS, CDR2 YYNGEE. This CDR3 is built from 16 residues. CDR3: CASSPTEGGTSYEQYF. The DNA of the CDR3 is TGTGCCAGCAGCCCCACCGAGGGGGGGACGTCCTACGAGCAGTACTTC.

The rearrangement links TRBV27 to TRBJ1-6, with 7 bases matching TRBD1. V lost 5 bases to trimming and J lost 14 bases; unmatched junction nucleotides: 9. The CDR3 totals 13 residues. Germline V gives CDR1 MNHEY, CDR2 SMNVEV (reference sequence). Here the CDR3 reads CASSTRTGNSLHF. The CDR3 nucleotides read TGTGCCAGCAGTACGAGGACAGGCAACTCCCTCCACTTT.

CDR3: CASRSPGTGLSGANVLTF. The CDR3 nucleotides are TGTGCCAGCAGGTCTCCGGGGACAGGGCTCAGTGGGGCCAACGTCCTGACTTTC. The gene calls are TRBV28 and TRBJ2-6; TRBD1 agrees at 9 bases. The germline V gene has CDR1 MDHEN and CDR2 SYDVKM. The CDR3 covers 18 residues. V lost 6 bases, J lost 3 bases, and 12 bases stayed unmatched.

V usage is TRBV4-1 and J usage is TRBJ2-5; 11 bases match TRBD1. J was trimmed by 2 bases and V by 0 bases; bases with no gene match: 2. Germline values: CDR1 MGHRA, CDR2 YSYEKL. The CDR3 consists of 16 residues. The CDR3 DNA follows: TGCGCCAGCAGCCAAGACGGGACAGGGGGACAAGAGACCCAGTACTTC. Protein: CASSQDGTGGQETQYF.

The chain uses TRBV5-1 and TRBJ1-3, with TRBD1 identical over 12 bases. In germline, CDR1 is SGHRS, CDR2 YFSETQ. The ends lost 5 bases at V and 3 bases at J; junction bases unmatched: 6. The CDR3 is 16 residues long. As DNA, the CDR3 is TGCGCCAGCAGGGAGGGACAGGGGGCCATTGGAAACACCATATATTTT. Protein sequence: CASREGQGAIGNTIYF.

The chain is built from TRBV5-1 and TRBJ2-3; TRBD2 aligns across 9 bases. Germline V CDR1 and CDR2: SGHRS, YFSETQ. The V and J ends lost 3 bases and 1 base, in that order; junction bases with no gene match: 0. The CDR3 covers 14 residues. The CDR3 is CASSWTSGTDTQYF. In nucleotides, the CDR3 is TGCGCCAGCAGCTGGACTAGCGGCACAGATACGCAGTATTTT.

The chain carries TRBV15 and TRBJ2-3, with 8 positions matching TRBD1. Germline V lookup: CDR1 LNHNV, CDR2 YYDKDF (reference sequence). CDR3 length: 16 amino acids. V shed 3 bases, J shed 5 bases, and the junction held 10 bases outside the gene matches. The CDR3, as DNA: TGTGCCACCAGCAGGCGTAGGCAGGGGGCGATAGATACGCAGTATTTT. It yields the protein CATSRRRQGAIDTQYF.

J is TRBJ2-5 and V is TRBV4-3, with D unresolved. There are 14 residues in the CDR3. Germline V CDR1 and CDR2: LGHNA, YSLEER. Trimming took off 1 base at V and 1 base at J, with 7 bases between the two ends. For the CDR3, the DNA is TGCGCCAGCAGCCAAGTGGCCTTCCAAGAGACCCAGTACTTC. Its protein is CASSQVAFQETQYF.

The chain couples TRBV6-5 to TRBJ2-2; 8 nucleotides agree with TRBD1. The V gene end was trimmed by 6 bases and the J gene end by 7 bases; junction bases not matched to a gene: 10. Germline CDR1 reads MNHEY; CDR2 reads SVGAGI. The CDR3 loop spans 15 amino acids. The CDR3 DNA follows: TGTGCCAGCAGCAGGGGGCAGTTTGTGGACGGGGAGCTGTTTTTT. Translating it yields CASSRGQFVDGELFF.